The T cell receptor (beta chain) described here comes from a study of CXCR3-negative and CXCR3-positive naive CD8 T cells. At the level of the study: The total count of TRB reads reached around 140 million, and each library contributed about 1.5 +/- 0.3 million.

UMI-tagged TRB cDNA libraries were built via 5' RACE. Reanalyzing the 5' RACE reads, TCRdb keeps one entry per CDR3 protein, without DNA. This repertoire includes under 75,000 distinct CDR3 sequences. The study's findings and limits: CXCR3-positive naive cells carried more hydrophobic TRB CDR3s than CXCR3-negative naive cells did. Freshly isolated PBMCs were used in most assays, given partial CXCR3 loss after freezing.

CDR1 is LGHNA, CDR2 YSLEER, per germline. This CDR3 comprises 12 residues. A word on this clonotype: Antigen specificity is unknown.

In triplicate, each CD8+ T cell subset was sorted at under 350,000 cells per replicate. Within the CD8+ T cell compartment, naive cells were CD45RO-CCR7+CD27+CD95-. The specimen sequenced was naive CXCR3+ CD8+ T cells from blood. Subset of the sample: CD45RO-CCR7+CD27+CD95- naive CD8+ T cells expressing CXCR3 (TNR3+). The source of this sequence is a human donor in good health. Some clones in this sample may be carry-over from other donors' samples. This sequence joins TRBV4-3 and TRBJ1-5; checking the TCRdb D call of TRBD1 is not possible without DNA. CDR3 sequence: CASSQDRRVRHF.